Listed below are T cell receptor beta chains from one sample, sequenced in a study of cytomegalovirus exposure and HLA in healthy donors. TCRdb keeps only in-frame clones here, not all; method: immunoSEQ multiplex PCR. The sample carries roughly 50,000 clones, 80% to 95% recorded once. Sequencing was performed on PBMCs. The origin of the receptors is a young man in good health and CMV-seronegative. Both conserved end residues are part of each CDR3. A D gene is named only where the DNA matches it firmly. Clone size is given for some rows only: seen once, a few or many times, or a class if the clone is expanded.

abundance,v_gene,d_gene,j_gene,CDR3aa,CDR3nt
once,TRBV6-5,TRBD1,TRBJ1-2,CASRPQGRNYGYTF,TGTGCCAGCAGACCACAGGGGCGTAACTATGGCTACACCTTC
medium-sized,TRBV4-2,TRBD1,TRBJ1-1,CASSQEGTGGTEAFF,TGTGCCAGCAGCCAAGAGGGGACAGGGGGCACTGAAGCTTTCTTT
-,TRBV2,-,TRBJ1-1,CASRAGLSNTEAFF,TGTGCCAGCAGGGCTGGGCTATCGAACACTGAAGCTTTCTTT
-,TRBV28,-,TRBJ1-2,CASSYIARGANYGYTF,TGTGCCAGCAGTTATATAGCAAGAGGAGCTAACTATGGCTACACCTTC
-,TRBV7-6,-,TRBJ2-7,CASSVTGSSGIEQYF,TGTGCCAGCAGCGTTACAGGGTCAAGCGGAATCGAGCAGTACTTC
-,TRBV28,TRBD2,TRBJ2-1,CASSLPLAGVSYNEQFF,TGTGCCAGCAGTTTACCACTAGCGGGAGTTTCCTACAATGAGCAGTTCTTC
-,TRBV7-3,TRBD1,TRBJ2-7,CASSPRTGSYEQYF,TGTGCCAGCAGCCCCCGGACAGGCTCCTACGAGCAGTACTTC
once,TRBV2,-,TRBJ2-1,CASSREAGDSYNEQFF,TGTGCCAGCAGTAGGGAAGCGGGCGACTCCTACAATGAGCAGTTCTTC
-,TRBV25-1,-,TRBJ2-5,CASTSREETQYF,TGTGCCAGCACTTCCAGGGAAGAGACCCAGTACTTC
-,TRBV2,-,TRBJ2-1,CASSYQGNEQFF,TGTGCCAGCAGTTACCAGGGTAATGAGCAGTTCTTC
many,TRBV7-8,TRBD1,TRBJ2-7,CATFGTGIIGSGTIAYEQYF,TGTGCCACTTTCGGGACAGGGATAATCGGATCCGGGACGATTGCCTACGAGCAGTACTTC
-,TRBV6-4,TRBD2,TRBJ2-1,CASSDQAGGHNEQFF,TGTGCCAGCAGTGACCAAGCGGGAGGCCACAATGAGCAGTTCTTC
-,TRBV4-2,-,TRBJ1-5,CASSLGNRDGQPQHF,TGTGCCAGCAGCCTCGGAAACAGGGACGGGCAGCCCCAGCATTTT
-,TRBV6-6,-,TRBJ1-5,CASTSTRQPQHF,TGTGCCAGCACCTCAACACGTCAGCCCCAGCATTTT
-,TRBV28,TRBD2,TRBJ2-7,CASSPRLAGVLYEQYF,TGTGCCAGCAGTCCCAGACTAGCGGGAGTTCTGTACGAGCAGTACTTC
-,TRBV2,-,TRBJ1-4,CASIIDSTNEKLFF,TGTGCCAGCATTATCGACTCAACTAATGAAAAACTGTTTTTT
-,TRBV6-4,-,TRBJ2-3,CASKEQESADTQYF,TGTGCCAGCAAAGAACAGGAAAGCGCAGATACGCAGTATTTT
-,TRBV25-1,-,TRBJ2-1,CASSELRGVITYNEQFF,TGTGCCAGCAGTGAATTGCGAGGAGTCATTACCTACAATGAGCAGTTCTTC
-,TRBV25-1,-,TRBJ1-2,CASSDRGNYGYTF,TGTGCCAGCAGTGATCGGGGGAACTATGGCTACACCTTC
once,TRBV18,-,TRBJ2-5,CASSPFPGQETQYF,TGTGCCAGCTCACCTTTTCCAGGTCAAGAGACCCAGTACTTC
medium-sized,TRBV19,TRBD1,TRBJ1-1,CASSAGQSAEAFF,TGTGCCAGTAGTGCGGGACAGTCCGCTGAAGCTTTCTTT
-,TRBV5-4,-,TRBJ2-7,CASSRTGSNEQYF,TGTGCCAGCAGCCGTACAGGGAGCAACGAGCAGTACTTC
-,TRBV6-5,-,TRBJ2-7,CASSLQGTEQYF,TGTGCCAGCAGTTTACAGGGTACCGAGCAGTACTTC
once,TRBV29-1,-,TRBJ1-2,CSVVGGAPNYGYTF,TGCAGCGTTGTAGGAGGCGCTCCTAACTATGGCTACACCTTC
-,TRBV28,TRBD2,TRBJ2-5,CASSLSLAGGYQETQYF,TGTGCCAGCAGTTTATCCCTAGCGGGGGGGTACCAAGAGACCCAGTACTTC
-,TRBV4-1,TRBD2,TRBJ2-7,CASSQGSSGGYEQYF,TGCGCCAGCAGCCAAGGATCTAGCGGGGGATACGAGCAGTACTTC
-,TRBV20-1,-,TRBJ2-7,CSAILAHEQYF,TGCAGTGCCATACTAGCCCACGAGCAGTACTTC
-,TRBV6-5,TRBD1,TRBJ1-2,CASSYSRQGLYGYTF,TGTGCCAGCAGTTACTCCCGACAGGGGCTCTATGGCTACACCTTC
-,TRBV2,-,TRBJ1-2,CASSEPTFVRESSNYGYTF,TGTGCCAGCAGTGAACCCACCTTCGTCCGGGAGTCCTCTAACTATGGCTACACCTTC
once,TRBV6-6,TRBD2,TRBJ2-1,CASSPGLAASREQFF,TGTGCCAGCAGCCCGGGACTAGCGGCTTCGCGGGAGCAGTTCTTC
once,TRBV5-1,-,TRBJ2-1,CASRAAGGNNEQFF,TGCGCCAGCAGAGCTGCCGGGGGAAACAATGAGCAGTTCTTC
-,TRBV5-1,-,TRBJ2-5,CASSLSDSTQETQYF,TGCGCCAGCAGCTTGTCAGACTCAACCCAAGAGACCCAGTACTTC
-,TRBV7-8,TRBD1,TRBJ2-7,CASSGWDRSSYEQYF,TGTGCCAGCAGCGGCTGGGACAGGAGCTCCTACGAGCAGTACTTC
-,TRBV5-5,TRBD1,TRBJ1-5,CASSSRDSLGAGNQPQHF,TGTGCCAGCAGCTCCCGGGACAGCCTCGGGGCGGGCAATCAGCCCCAGCATTTT
once,TRBV5-6,TRBD1,TRBJ2-5,CASSLAGRGRGETQYF,TGTGCCAGCAGCTTGGCAGGCAGGGGGCGCGGAGAGACCCAGTACTTC
-,TRBV4-2,TRBD2,TRBJ2-3,CASNPSLAGGTDTQYF,TGTGCCAGCAACCCATCACTAGCGGGAGGAACAGATACGCAGTATTTT
-,TRBV6-1,TRBD2,TRBJ2-1,CASSRLAGGGNEQFF,TGTGCCAGCAGTAGACTAGCGGGGGGAGGGAATGAGCAGTTCTTC
-,TRBV7-3,TRBD2,TRBJ2-1,CASSLTDSGRAFYNEQFF,TGTGCCAGCAGCTTAACGGATAGCGGGAGGGCATTCTACAATGAGCAGTTCTTC
-,TRBV5-6,TRBD1,TRBJ1-5,CASSWGTGPQHF,TGTGCCAGCAGCTGGGGGACAGGGCCTCAGCATTTT
-,TRBV29-1,TRBD1,TRBJ1-2,CSVVGQGHGYTF,TGCAGCGTCGTGGGACAGGGTCATGGCTACACCTTC
-,TRBV6-5,-,TRBJ2-3,CASSARPTSTDTQYF,TGTGCCAGCAGTGCCCGTCCTACGAGCACAGATACGCAGTATTTT
-,TRBV7-9,TRBD1,TRBJ1-5,CASSLGTGGGSNQPQHF,TGTGCCAGCAGCTTAGGGACAGGGGGAGGGAGCAATCAGCCCCAGCATTTT
-,TRBV13,-,TRBJ2-3,CASSRRQTSTDTQYF,TGTGCCAGCAGCCGAAGACAGACCAGCACAGATACGCAGTATTTT
-,TRBV2,-,TRBJ1-2,CASSRTGIDYGYTF,TGTGCCAGCAGTCGTACAGGGATTGACTATGGCTACACCTTC
-,TRBV10-3,TRBD2,TRBJ2-1,CAISVGLALSYNEQFF,TGTGCCATCAGTGTCGGACTAGCCCTCTCCTACAATGAGCAGTTCTTC
-,TRBV4-1,TRBD1,TRBJ1-2,CASSQVRTGSSNYGYTF,TGCGCCAGCAGCCAAGTTAGGACAGGGTCCTCCAACTATGGCTACACCTTC
-,TRBV19,-,TRBJ1-2,CASSPLTSYGYTF,TGTGCCAGTAGTCCCCTGACAAGCTATGGCTACACCTTC